The entry below gives a single T cell receptor (beta chain) sequence along with its context. Its target is unknown. The sample comes from a study of monozygotic twins with inflammatory bowel disease. The CDR3 length is 15 residues. Germline-derived CDR1 and CDR2 are LGHDT and YNNKEL (reference sequence). Study-level findings and limits: By inverse Simpson index, TCRbeta diversity was lower in IBD patients than in healthy co-twins.

With the 5' RACE reads reprocessed, TCRdb shows one record per CDR3 protein and no DNA. The sample table includes nearly 450,000 distinct CDR3 sequences. Sample: blood. The chain couples TRBV3-1 to TRBJ1-5; the TCRdb D gene call, TRBD1, has no DNA to confirm it. The receptor comes from a human donor with ulcerative colitis or Crohn's disease, or a healthy co-twin of an affected twin (not recorded which). The CDR3 here is CASSQAPGRSQPQHF.